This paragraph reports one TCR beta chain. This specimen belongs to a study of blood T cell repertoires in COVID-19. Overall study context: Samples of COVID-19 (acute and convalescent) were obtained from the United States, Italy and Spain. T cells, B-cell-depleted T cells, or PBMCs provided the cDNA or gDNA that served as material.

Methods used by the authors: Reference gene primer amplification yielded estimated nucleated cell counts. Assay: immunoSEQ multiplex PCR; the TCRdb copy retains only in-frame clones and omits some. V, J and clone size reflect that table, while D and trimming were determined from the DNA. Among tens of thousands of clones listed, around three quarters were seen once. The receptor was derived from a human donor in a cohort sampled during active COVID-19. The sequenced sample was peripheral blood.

Here the CDR3 DNA reads TGTGCCAGCACCAACCCCTATCCTTCTGGAAACACCATATATTTT. Protein product: CASTNPYPSGNTIYF. The chain carries TRBV9 and TRBJ1-3; no reliable D call. The germline V gene has CDR1 SGDLS and CDR2 YYNGEE. Trimming shortened V by 6 bases and J by 1 base, and 14 bases separated the two germline ends. The CDR3 totals 15 residues.